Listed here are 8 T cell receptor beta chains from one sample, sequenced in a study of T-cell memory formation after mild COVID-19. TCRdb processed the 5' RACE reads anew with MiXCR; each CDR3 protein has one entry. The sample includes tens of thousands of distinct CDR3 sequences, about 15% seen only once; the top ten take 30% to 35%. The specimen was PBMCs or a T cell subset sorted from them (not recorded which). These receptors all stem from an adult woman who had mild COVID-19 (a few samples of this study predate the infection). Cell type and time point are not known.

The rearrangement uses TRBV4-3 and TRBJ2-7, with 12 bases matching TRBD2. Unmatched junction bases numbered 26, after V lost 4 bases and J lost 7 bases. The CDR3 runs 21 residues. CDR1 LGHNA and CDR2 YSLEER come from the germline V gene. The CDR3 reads CASSRNSLGLAGGPGLREQYF. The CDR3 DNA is TGCGCCAGCAGCCGGAATTCCCTGGGGCTAGCGGGAGGGCCTGGTTTGCGAGAGCAGTACTTC.

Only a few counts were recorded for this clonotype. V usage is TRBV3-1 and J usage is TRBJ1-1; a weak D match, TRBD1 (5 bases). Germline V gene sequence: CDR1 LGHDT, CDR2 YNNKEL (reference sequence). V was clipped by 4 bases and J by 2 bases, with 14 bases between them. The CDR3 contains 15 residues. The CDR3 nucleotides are TGTGCCAGCAGCCCATCTGGGGGTCCCAACACTGAAGCTTTCTTT. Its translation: CASSPSGGPNTEAFF.

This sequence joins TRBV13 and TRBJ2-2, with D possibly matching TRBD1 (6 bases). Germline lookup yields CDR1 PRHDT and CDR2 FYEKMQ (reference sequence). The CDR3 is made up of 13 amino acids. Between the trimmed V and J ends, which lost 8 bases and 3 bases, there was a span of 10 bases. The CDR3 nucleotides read TGTGCCAGCCGGGACATCTACACCGGGGAGCTGTTTTTT. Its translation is CASRDIYTGELFF.

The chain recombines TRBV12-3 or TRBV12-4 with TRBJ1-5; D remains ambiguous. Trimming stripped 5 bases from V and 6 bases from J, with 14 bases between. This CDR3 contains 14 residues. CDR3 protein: CASSLAGEVQPQHF. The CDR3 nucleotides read TGTGCCAGCAGTCTCGCCGGGGAGGTTCAGCCCCAGCATTTT.

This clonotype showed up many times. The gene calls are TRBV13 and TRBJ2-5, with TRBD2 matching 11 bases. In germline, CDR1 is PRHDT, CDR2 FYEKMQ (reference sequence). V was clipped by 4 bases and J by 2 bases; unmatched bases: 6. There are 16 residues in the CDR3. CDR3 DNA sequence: TGTGCCAGCAGCTCTACTAGCGGGGGTACTCAAGAGACCCAGTACTTC. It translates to CASSSTSGGTQETQYF.

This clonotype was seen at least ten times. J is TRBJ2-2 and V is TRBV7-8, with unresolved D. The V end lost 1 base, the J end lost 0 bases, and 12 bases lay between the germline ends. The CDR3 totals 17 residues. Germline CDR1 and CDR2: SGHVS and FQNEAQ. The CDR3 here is CASSLGVGFANTGELFF. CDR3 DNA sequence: TGTGCCAGCAGCTTAGGGGTTGGCTTCGCGAACACCGGGGAGCTGTTTTTT.

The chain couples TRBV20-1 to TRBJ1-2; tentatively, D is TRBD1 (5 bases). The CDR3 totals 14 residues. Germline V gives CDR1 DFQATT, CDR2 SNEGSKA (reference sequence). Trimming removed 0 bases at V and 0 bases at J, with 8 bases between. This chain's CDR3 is CSARDPGTNYGYTF. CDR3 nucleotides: TGCAGTGCTAGAGATCCAGGGACTAACTATGGCTACACCTTC.

CDR3 nucleotides: TGCGCCAGCAGCCAAGTGCTTGCGGGAGGTTTGGACCAAGAGACCCAGTACTTC. It translates to CASSQVLAGGLDQETQYF. The V gene is TRBV4-1, the J gene TRBJ2-5, with 8 positions matching TRBD2. Germline values: CDR1 MGHRA, CDR2 YSYEKL. This CDR3 is 18 amino acids long. Losses at the gene ends were 1 base for V and 0 bases for J; bases not matched to a gene: 10.